This TCR beta chain was sequenced during a study of vaccination and CD4 T cells after COVID-19. Study at large: Treatment of control cultures consisted of a CEFX pool, an HIV-1 Nef pool, or no peptide.

V dropped 3 bases and J dropped 4; count of bases not matched to a gene: 6. This CDR3 has 15 amino acids. Germline CDR1 is SGHNT and CDR2 is YENEEA. Treatment given: roughly ten-day PBMC culture with coronavirus spike peptide pools or control peptides (ViraFEST assay). ViraFEST grew antigen-specific T cells using peptide pools, then sequenced TCRs. With the Oncomine TCR Beta short-read assay, DNA from cultured CD4+ T cells was sequenced. Via MiXCR, TCRdb re-called the PCR reads, giving one row per CDR3 protein. The data show about 15,000 distinct CDR3 sequences, about 60% seen once. On this clonotype: Its antigen is not known.

Specimen: CD4+ T cells from blood, cultured in vitro. The chain uses TRBV11-3 and TRBJ2-7; 10 bases align to TRBD2. This clonotype was obtained from a human donor who had recovered from COVID-19. CDR3 sequence (DNA): TGTGCCAGCAGCTTCCGGACTAGCGGAACTTACGAGCAGTACTTC. It encodes CASSFRTSGTYEQYF. Using reference TRBV11-3 and TRBJ2-7 for the parts outside the CDR3, the full variable domain is EAGVVQSPRYKIIEKKQPVAFWCNPISGHNTLYWYLQNLGQGPELLIRYENEEAVDDSQLPKDRFSAERLKGVDSTLKIQPAELGDSAVYLCASSFRTSGTYEQYFGPGTRLTVT.